One T cell receptor (beta chain) is described in this entry. It lacks a known antigen. Nothing much larger sits one base from this clone, and base qualities are not available. The trim is 1 base for V and 1 base for J, with a gap of 7 bases between the germline ends. The germline V gene (reference sequence) provides CDR1 LNHNV and CDR2 YYDKDF. The CDR3 holds 14 amino acids from the cysteine to the phenylalanine. Of the read, only the CDR3 DNA is kept; its 42 bases are in frame from base 1. This specimen belongs to a study of blood T cell repertoires in COVID-19 (dated by TCRdb to the early 2020s). In the study overall: Collaborator samples came from the United States, Italy and Spain and covered acute and convalescent phases of COVID-19. The material from the prospective study consisted of cDNA or gDNA derived from T cells, B-cell-depleted T cells, or PBMCs. Deeply sampled blood TCRbeta repertoires from subjects exposed to, actively infected with, or recovered from COVID-19 were included in the dataset. The repertoires were released in a freely available public database intended as a resource for research on the immune response to SARS-CoV-2. Samples came from the ongoing ImmuneRACE study (first 160 participants) plus 1,254 subjects from 6 global collaborators. A de-identified subject ID, COVID-19 status, age in years and sex were almost always included in the sample metadata. Where available, HLA class I and class II types were obtained from metadata supplied by the sample provider rather than from assay-based typing. General conclusions and limits of the study: Clinical and demographic metadata were provided uncurated, with the amount varying by source and participant.

Participants in the prospective study were enrolled through a virtual design, were aged roughly 18 to 100 years, and lived in approximately 24 United States geographic areas. Cohort assignment in the prospective study relied on participant-reported clinical history from a screening survey and a study questionnaire. Recovered participants in ImmuneRACE Cohort 3 were defined as having two consecutive negative NP/OP PCR tests, clearance from a healthcare professional, or resolution of symptoms. Mobile phlebotomists in the prospective study collected whole blood, serum and a nasopharyngeal or oropharyngeal swab from every participant. Additional blood draws and questionnaires over an approximately 2-month period could optionally be provided by prospective study participants. Prospective study blood samples were shipped either frozen or at room temperature before DNA extraction. The immunoSEQ Assay, a bias-controlled multiplex PCR, was used to amplify TCRbeta CDR3 regions from genomic DNA. Concerning the study's data processing: The number of nucleated cells in each sample was estimated by amplification of reference gene primers within the assay. To quantify the absolute abundance of each unique TCRbeta CDR3 rearrangement, sequence reads were collapsed and filtered. For each sample, productive Simpson clonality was calculated as the square root of Simpson's diversity index across productive rearrangements. Imported from immuneACCESS, the table was reduced by TCRdb to in-frame sequences with V and J called. These copies leave out some clones; in studies compared against another copy, an unresolved V gene accounts for under half, and the cause of the remainder is not known. Clonal size and the V and J genes are those of that table, whereas D and trimming came from the DNA. In this sample the table shows some 330,000 clones, over 80% of which occur a single time. Jointly, the top ten make up about 5% of the sample.

The sequencing input was PBMCs or T cells enriched from blood (not recorded which). This sequence was found in a woman between 50 and 59 years old who had recovered from COVID-19. Recombination connected TRBV15 to TRBJ1-1; the D gene cannot be resolved reliably. The DNA sequence is as follows: TGTGCCACCAGCAGAGGCACACGGAACACTGAAGCTTTCTTT. Its amino acids are CATSRGTRNTEAFF.